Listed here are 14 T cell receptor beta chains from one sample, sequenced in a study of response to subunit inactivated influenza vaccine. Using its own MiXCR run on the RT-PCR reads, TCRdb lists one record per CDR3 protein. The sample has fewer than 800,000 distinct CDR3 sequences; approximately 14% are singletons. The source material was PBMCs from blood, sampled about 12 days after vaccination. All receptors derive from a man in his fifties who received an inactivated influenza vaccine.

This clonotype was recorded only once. CDR3 DNA sequence: TGTGCCAGCAGCTTAGCGTTGCGGGAGGGCCAAAATACGCAGTATTTT. Protein: CASSLALREGQNTQYF. This rearrangement joins TRBV7-2 to TRBJ2-3; 9 nucleotides match TRBD2. Germline assignment: CDR1 SGHTA and CDR2 FQGNSA. CDR3 length equals 16 residues. V lost 0 bases and J lost 7; bases outside the gene matches: 8. Full variable domain (rest looked up from reference TRBV7-2 and TRBJ2-3): GAGVSQSPSNKVTEKGKDVELRCDPISGHTALYWYRQSLGQGLEFLIYFQGNSAPDKSGLPSDRFSAERTGGSVSTLTIQRTQQEDSAVYLCASSLALREGQNTQYFGPGTRLTVL.

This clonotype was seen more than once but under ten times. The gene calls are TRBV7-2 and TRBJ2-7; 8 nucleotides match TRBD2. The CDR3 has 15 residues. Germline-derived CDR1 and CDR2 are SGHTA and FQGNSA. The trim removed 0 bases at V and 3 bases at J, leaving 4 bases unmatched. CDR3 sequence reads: CASSLARRGDYEQYF. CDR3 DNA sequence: TGTGCCAGCAGCTTAGCGAGGCGGGGGGACTACGAGCAGTACTTC.

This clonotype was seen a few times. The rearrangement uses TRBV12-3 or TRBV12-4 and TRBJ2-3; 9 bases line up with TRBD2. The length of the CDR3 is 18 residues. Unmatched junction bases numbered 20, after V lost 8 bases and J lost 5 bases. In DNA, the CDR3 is TGTGCCAGCGGCTTCCCTAGGGGCGCGGGGGGGTTTGGAGATACGCAGTATTTT. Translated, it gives CASGFPRGAGGFGDTQYF.

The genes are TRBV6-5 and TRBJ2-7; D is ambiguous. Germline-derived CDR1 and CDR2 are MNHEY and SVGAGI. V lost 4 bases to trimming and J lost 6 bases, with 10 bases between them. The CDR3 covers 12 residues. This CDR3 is CASSFSSGEQYF. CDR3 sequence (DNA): TGTGCCAGCAGTTTCTCATCGGGCGAGCAGTACTTC.

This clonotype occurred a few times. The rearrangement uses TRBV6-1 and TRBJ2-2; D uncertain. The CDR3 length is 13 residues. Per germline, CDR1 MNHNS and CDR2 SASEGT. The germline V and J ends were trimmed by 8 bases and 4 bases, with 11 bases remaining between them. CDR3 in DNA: TGTGCCAGCGGCGGACCACGCACCGGGGAGCTGTTTTTT. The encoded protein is CASGGPRTGELFF.

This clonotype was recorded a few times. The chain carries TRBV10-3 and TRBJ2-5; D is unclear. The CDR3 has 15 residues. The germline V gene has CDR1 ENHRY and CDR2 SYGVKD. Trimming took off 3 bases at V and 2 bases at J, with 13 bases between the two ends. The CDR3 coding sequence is TGTGCCATCAGTGACAACAGTAGAAGACAAGAGACCCAGTACTTC. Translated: CAISDNSRRQETQYF.

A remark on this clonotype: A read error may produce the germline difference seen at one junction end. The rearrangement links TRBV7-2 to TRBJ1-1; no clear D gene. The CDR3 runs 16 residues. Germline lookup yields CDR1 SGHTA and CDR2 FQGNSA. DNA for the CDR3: TGTGCCAGCAGCTTAGCGCGGGTGGCAATGAAAACTGAAGCTTTCTTT. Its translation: CASSLARVAMKTEAFF.

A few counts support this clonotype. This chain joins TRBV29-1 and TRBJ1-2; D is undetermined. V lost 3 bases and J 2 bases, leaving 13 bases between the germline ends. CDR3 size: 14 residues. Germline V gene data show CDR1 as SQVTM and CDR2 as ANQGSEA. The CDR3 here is CSVEAGPGNYGYTF. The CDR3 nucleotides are TGCAGCGTTGAGGCGGGCCCGGGCAACTATGGCTACACCTTC.

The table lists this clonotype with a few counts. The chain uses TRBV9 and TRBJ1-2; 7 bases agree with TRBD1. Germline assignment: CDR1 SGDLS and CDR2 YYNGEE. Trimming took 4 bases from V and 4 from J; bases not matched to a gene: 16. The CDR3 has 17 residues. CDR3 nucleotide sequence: TGTGCCAGCAGCCTCACAGGGGCCGCAATAACTTTCTATGGCTACACCTTC. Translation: CASSLTGAAITFYGYTF.

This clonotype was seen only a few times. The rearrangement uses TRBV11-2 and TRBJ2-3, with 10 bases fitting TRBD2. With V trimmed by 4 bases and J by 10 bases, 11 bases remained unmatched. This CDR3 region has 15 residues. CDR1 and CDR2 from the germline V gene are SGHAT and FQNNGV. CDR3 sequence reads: CASSSSGGAGMAQYF. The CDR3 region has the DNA TGTGCCAGCAGCTCCAGCGGGGGGGCCGGAATGGCGCAGTATTTT.

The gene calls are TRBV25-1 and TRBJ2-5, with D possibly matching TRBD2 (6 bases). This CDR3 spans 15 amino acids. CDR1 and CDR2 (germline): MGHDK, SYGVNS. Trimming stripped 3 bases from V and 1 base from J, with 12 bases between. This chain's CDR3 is CASSDVRGIQETQYF. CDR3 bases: TGTGCCAGCAGTGACGTCCGGGGGATCCAAGAGACCCAGTACTTC.

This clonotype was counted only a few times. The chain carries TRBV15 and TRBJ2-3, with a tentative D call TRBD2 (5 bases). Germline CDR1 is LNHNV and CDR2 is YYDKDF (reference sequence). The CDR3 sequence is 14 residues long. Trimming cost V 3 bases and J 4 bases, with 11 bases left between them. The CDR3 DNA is TGTGCCACCAGCAGGGAGGTTGGGGCAGATACGCAGTATTTT. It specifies CATSREVGADTQYF.

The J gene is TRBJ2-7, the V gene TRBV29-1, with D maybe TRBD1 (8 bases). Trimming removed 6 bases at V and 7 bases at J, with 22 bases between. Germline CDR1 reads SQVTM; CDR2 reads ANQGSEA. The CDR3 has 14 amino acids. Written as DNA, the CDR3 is TGCAGCGTCTGGGGGGGGGACAGGCGCTGGGAGCAGTACTTC. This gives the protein CSVWGGDRRWEQYF.

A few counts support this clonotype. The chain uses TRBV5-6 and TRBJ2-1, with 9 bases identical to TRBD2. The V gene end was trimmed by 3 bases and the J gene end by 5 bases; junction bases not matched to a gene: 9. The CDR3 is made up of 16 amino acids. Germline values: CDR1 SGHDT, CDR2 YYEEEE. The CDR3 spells CASSSPSGKVDNEQFF. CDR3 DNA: TGTGCCAGCAGCTCCCCTAGCGGGAAGGTGGACAATGAGCAGTTCTTC.